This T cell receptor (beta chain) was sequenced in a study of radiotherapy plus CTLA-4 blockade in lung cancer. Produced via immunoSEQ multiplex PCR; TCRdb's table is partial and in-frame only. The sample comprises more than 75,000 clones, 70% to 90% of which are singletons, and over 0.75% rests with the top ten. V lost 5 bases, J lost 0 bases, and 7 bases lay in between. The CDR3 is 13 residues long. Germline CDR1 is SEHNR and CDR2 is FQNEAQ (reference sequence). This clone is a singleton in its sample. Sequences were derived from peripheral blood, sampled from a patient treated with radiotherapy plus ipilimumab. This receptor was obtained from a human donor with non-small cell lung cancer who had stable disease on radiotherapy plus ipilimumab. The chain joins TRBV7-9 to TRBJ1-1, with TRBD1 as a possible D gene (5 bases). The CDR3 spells CASSLDMNTEAFF. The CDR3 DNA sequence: TGTGCCAGCAGCCTGGACATGAACACTGAAGCTTTCTTT.